These 18 T cell receptor beta chains came from one sample sequenced in a study of sequential checkpoint blockade in melanoma. Documented treatment: randomized to nivolumab then ipilimumab (arm A) or the reverse (arm B). Sequencing was performed with immunoSEQ multiplex PCR; in TCRdb, only in-frame clones are kept and a portion is missing. The table has about 5,500 clones, about half seen once. Specimen: CD8+ T cells sorted from blood (inferred from file names), collected from a patient given nivolumab and ipilimumab in sequence. Receptors originate from a human patient with melanoma. Some clones in this sample may be carry-over from other donors' samples.

This chain connects TRBV7-9 to TRBJ1-1; 7 bases map to TRBD1. V gave up 5 bases and J gave up 2 bases; unmatched junction bases: 5. Germline-derived CDR1 and CDR2 are SEHNR and FQNEAQ (reference sequence). The CDR3 has 14 residues. The CDR3 here is CASSPRTGNTEAFF. In DNA, the CDR3 is TGTGCCAGCAGCCCCCGGACAGGAAACACTGAAGCTTTCTTT.

This clone is judged medium-sized. V is TRBV18 and J is TRBJ2-5, with 7 bases identical to TRBD1. The V gene end was trimmed by 6 bases and the J gene end by 1 base; junction bases not matched to a gene: 11. Germline V gene lookup returns CDR1 KGHSH and CDR2 LQKENI. The CDR3 loop spans 16 amino acids. The CDR3 nucleotides are TGTGCCAGCTCCCCTGATATGGGACAGCTCCAAGAGACCCAGTACTTC. Protein: CASSPDMGQLQETQYF.

This clone was observed a few times. This chain links TRBV4-3 with TRBJ1-5; D unresolved. Trimming shortened V by 4 bases and J by 5 bases, and 9 bases separated the two germline ends. The CDR3 totals 13 residues. Germline CDR1 LGHNA, CDR2 YSLEER. The CDR3 here is CASSREGDQPQHF. Here the CDR3 DNA reads TGCGCCAGCAGCCGTGAAGGAGATCAGCCCCAGCATTTT.

This chain uses TRBV30 with TRBJ1-2; D call uncertain. The CDR3 extends over 12 amino acids. Per the germline V gene, CDR1 is GTSNPN and CDR2 is SVGIG (reference sequence). Trimming stripped 1 base from V and 4 bases from J, with 7 bases between. The chain's CDR3 is CAWSDGVYGYTF. The DNA for the CDR3 is TGTGCCTGGAGTGACGGGGTCTATGGCTACACCTTC.

This clone was counted a few times. The genes are TRBV6-5 and TRBJ1-1; 7 nucleotides align to TRBD1. Trimming took 2 bases from V and 7 from J; bases not matched to a gene: 4. The CDR3 spans 13 residues. Germline CDR1 reads MNHEY; CDR2 reads SVGAGI. This CDR3 reads CASSYTTGDEAFF. The CDR3 coding sequence is TGTGCCAGCAGTTACACAACAGGGGATGAAGCTTTCTTT.

This clone was seen repeatedly, ten times or more. V is TRBV7-9 and J is TRBJ2-7; 9 bases align to TRBD1. The CDR3 consists of 14 residues. Germline V gene lookup returns CDR1 SEHNR and CDR2 FQNEAQ (reference sequence). V gave up 5 bases and J gave up 0 bases; unmatched junction bases: 2. CDR3 in amino acids: CASSVTGGSYEQYF. CDR3 DNA: TGTGCCAGCAGCGTGACAGGGGGCTCCTACGAGCAGTACTTC.

The V gene is TRBV28, the J gene TRBJ1-2; D ambiguous. The V gene's germline CDR1 is MDHEN and CDR2 SYDVKM. This CDR3 contains 14 residues. Trimming stripped 4 bases from V and 4 bases from J, with 13 bases between. The CDR3 DNA reads TGTGCCAGCAGTTATCTCGAGGCGAGCTATGGCTACACCTTC. Protein sequence: CASSYLEASYGYTF.

The chain links TRBV7-8 to TRBJ1-2; 7 bases are shared with TRBD1. Germline V gene data show CDR1 as SGHVS and CDR2 as FQNEAQ. The CDR3 sequence is 15 residues long. V was pared by 4 bases and J by 4 bases, with 9 bases of the junction left unmatched. In DNA form, the CDR3 reads TGTGCCAGCAGCTCCTCGACAGGGTCTCTCTATGGCTACACCTTC. It specifies CASSSSTGSLYGYTF. The variable domain in full, completed from reference TRBV7-8 and TRBJ1-2, reads GAGVSQSPRYKVAKRGQDVALRCDPISGHVSLFWYQQALGQGPEFLTYFQNEAQLDKSGLPSDRFFAERPEGSVSTLKIQRTQQEDSAVYLCASSSSTGSLYGYTFGSGTRLTVV.

This chain links TRBV27 with TRBJ2-7; D might be TRBD2 (5 bases). V was trimmed by 0 bases and J by 2 bases, leaving 17 bases between them. Per germline, CDR1 MNHEY and CDR2 SMNVEV (reference sequence). This CDR3 has 17 residues. The CDR3 region has the DNA TGTGCCAGCAGTTTATCGAAGTTCGGGGTAATCCCCTACGAGCAGTACTTC. It encodes CASSLSKFGVIPYEQYF.

The rearrangement joins TRBV19 to TRBJ2-7; 8 positions match TRBD1. This CDR3 region has 14 residues. The ends lost 3 bases at V and 2 bases at J; junction bases unmatched: 3. CDR1 and CDR2 from the germline V gene are LNHDA and SQIVND (reference sequence). The CDR3 region is CASSILGQAYEQYF. CDR3 DNA: TGTGCCAGTAGTATTTTGGGACAGGCCTACGAGCAGTACTTC.

This sequence joins TRBV9 and TRBJ1-4, with 8 positions matching TRBD1. The length of the CDR3 is 15 residues. CDR1 is SGDLS, CDR2 YYNGEE, per germline. J gave up 4 bases and V 5 bases, and 7 bases lay outside the gene matches. CDR3 coding DNA: TGTGCCAGCAGTGGGGGACAGGACGTTAATGAAAAACTGTTTTTT. Translating it yields CASSGGQDVNEKLFF.

The chain joins TRBV6-1 to TRBJ2-7; the D gene is possibly TRBD2 (6 bases). Germline CDR1 and CDR2: MNHNS and SASEGT. V was shortened by 7 bases and J by 4 bases, with 14 bases between the two germline ends. The CDR3 extends over 13 amino acids. In DNA form, the CDR3 reads TGTGCCAGCACCTACAACCGGGAGTACGAGCAGTACTTC. It yields the protein CASTYNREYEQYF.

This clone was observed a few times. The V gene is TRBV5-6, the J gene TRBJ2-2; D perhaps matches TRBD2 (5 bases). The CDR3 extends over 16 amino acids. The germline CDR1 and CDR2 sequences are SGHDT and YYEEEE. Trimming took 4 bases from V and 1 from J, leaving 14 bases between them. Written as DNA, the CDR3 is TGTGCCAGCAGCCTCGGAGGATATGGGAACACCGGGGAGCTGTTTTTT. This sequence encodes CASSLGGYGNTGELFF.

Only a few counts were recorded for this clone. J is TRBJ2-7 and V is TRBV7-9; 12 bases match TRBD2. The CDR3 totals 15 residues. Germline CDR1 is SEHNR and CDR2 is FQNEAQ (reference sequence). The junction had 6 bases not matched to a gene; V was cut back by 4 bases and J by 5 bases. The CDR3 DNA sequence: TGTGCCAGCAGCTCGACTAGCGGGGGATTAAACGAGCAGTACTTC. Amino acid sequence: CASSSTSGGLNEQYF.

The chain links TRBV19 to TRBJ2-6; possibly TRBD2 for D (5 bases). Trimming shortened V by 7 bases and J by 0 bases, and 10 bases separated the two germline ends. Germline CDR1 is LNHDA and CDR2 is SQIVND (reference sequence). The CDR3 covers 15 residues. The CDR3 DNA reads as TGTGCCAGTATGGGGAGATCCTCTGGGGCCAACGTCCTGACTTTC. Translation gives CASMGRSSGANVLTF. The whole variable domain, remainder taken from reference TRBV19 and TRBJ2-6, is DGGITQSPKYLFRKEGQNVTLSCEQNLNHDAMYWYRQDPGQGLRLIYYSQIVNDFQKGDIAEGYSVSREKKESFPLTVTSAQKNPTAFYLCASMGRSSGANVLTFGAGSRLTVL.

Only one count was recorded for this clone. CDR3 region: CASRYEQISYEQYF. CDR3 DNA sequence: TGTGCCAGCAGATACGAACAGATCTCCTACGAGCAGTACTTC. V usage is TRBV6-5 and J usage is TRBJ2-7; no definite D call. Germline lookup yields CDR1 MNHEY and CDR2 SVGAGI. The CDR3 spans 14 residues. Between the trimmed V and J ends, which lost 6 bases and 0 bases, there was a span of 12 bases.

Only a few counts were recorded for this clone. This chain joins TRBV19 and TRBJ1-5; D is possibly TRBD1 (5 bases). Trimming took off 2 bases at V and 7 bases at J, with 6 bases between the two ends. This CDR3 contains 12 residues. Germline V gene sequence: CDR1 LNHDA, CDR2 SQIVND (reference sequence). The DNA for the CDR3 is TGTGCCAGTAGTATAAGGGGACAGCCCCAGCATTTT. Encoded protein: CASSIRGQPQHF.

This chain joins TRBV19 and TRBJ1-1; D gene uncertain. The CDR3 contains 13 residues. With 7 bases removed from V and 0 bases from J, the gap between germline ends came to 9 bases. The germline V gene encodes CDR1 LNHDA and CDR2 SQIVND (reference sequence). The CDR3 here is CASITNMNTEAFF. The CDR3, as DNA: TGTGCCAGTATCACCAACATGAACACTGAAGCTTTCTTT.